This entry is about one T cell receptor beta chain. Its antigen remains unidentified. Profiling relied on immunoSEQ multiplex PCR, and the TCRdb table lists in-frame clones only, not all of them. This sample has about 1,200 clones, with 30% to 35% found just once. This entry comes from a study of STAT3 mutations in large granular lymphocyte leukemia. General observations from the study: Every T-cell large granular lymphocyte leukemia patient had at least one immunodominant TCR beta clonotype. TCR clonotype switching after therapy occurred in about 30% of the 18 patients. Treatment regimens differed across patients between samplings.

The J segment lost 3 bases and the V segment lost 0 bases, leaving 7 bases of the junction unmatched. CDR1 and CDR2 (germline): LGHNA, YSLEER. CDR3 size: 16 residues. The rearrangement uses TRBV4-3 and TRBJ2-7; 8 bases fit TRBD1. This TCR came from a human donor with T large granular lymphocyte leukemia. Some clones in this sample may be carry-over from other donors' samples. The sample comprised PBMCs. This CDR3 reads CASSQDLRTGSYEQYF. CDR3 bases: TGCGCCAGCAGCCAAGATCTAAGGACAGGGAGCTACGAGCAGTACTTC.